The T cell receptor beta chain described here comes from a study of T-cell memory formation after mild COVID-19. Overall study: TCR clusters mostly belonged to single donors. The study, taken as a whole, reports: Within pre-infection memory, some responding clones were found, suggesting cross-reactive memory joined. SARS-CoV-2 specificity of second-wave clones peaking day 37 was unconfirmed.

The CDR3 runs 15 residues. V lost 1 base, J lost 3 bases, and 12 bases lay in between. Germline CDR1 MDHEN, CDR2 SYDVKM. This clonotype appeared a single time. Its specificity is not known. A single record per CDR3 protein comes from TCRdb applying MiXCR to the 5' RACE reads. In the table there are about 140,000 distinct CDR3 sequences, 14% of which are singletons. Sequenced sample: PBMCs or a T cell subset sorted from them (not recorded which). The sequence derives from an adult woman who had mild COVID-19 (a few samples of this study predate the infection). Cell type and time point are not known. V usage is TRBV28 and J usage is TRBJ1-1, with unresolved D. CDR3 region: CASSLSDRLDTEAFF. The CDR3 bases are TGTGCCAGCAGTTTATCTGACCGTCTGGACACTGAAGCTTTCTTT.